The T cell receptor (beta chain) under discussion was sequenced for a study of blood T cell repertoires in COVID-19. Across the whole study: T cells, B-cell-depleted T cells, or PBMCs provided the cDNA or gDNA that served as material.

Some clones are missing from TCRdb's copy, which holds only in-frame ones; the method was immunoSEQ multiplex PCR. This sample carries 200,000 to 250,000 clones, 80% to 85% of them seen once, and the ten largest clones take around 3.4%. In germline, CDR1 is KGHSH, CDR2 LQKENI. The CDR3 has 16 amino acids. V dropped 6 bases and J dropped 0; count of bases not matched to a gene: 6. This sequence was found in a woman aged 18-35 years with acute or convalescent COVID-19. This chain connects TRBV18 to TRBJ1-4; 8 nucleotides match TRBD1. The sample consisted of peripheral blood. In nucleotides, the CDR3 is TGTGCCAGCTCCGGACAGGGAGTTGCAACTAATGAAAAACTGTTTTTT. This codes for CASSGQGVATNEKLFF.